This T cell receptor (beta chain) was sequenced in a study of blood T cells in healthy people across ages. Healthy individuals of Caucasian origin from Russia, aged about 6 to 100, served as donors. It was with a sample-barcoded 5' primer and a J-beta primer mix that a second PCR of about 6 to 12 cycles was run. TCRdb re-analysed the 5' RACE reads in MiXCR, keeping a single row per CDR3 protein. The sample has 700,000 to 1,000,000 distinct CDR3 sequences, roughly 44% seen once; the top ten hold around 21%. Concerning this clonotype: What it binds is unknown.

Looked up from germline, CDR1 is LNHNV and CDR2 is YYDKDF (reference sequence). The V and J ends lost 3 bases and 0 bases, in that order; junction bases with no gene match: 7. The CDR3 loop spans 18 amino acids. Whole-study findings and limits: Changes in expanded clonotypes were possibly confounded, as the CMV status of donors was unknown. Aged donors had fewer naive CD4+ cells and lower diversity than long-lived donors.

The receptor was isolated from a man in his 60s in good health. Input material: blood. The chain is built from TRBV15 and TRBJ2-6; 8 nucleotides align to TRBD1. The CDR3 nucleotides read TGTGCCACCAGCAGTGGGACAGGCCTACTCTCTGGGGCCAACGTCCTGACTTTC. This codes for CATSSGTGLLSGANVLTF. Full variable domain (missing parts from reference TRBV15 and TRBJ2-6): DAMVIQNPRYQVTQFGKPVTLSCSQTLNHNVMYWYQQKSSQAPKLLFHYYDKDFNNEADTPDNFQSRRPNTSFCFLDIRSPGLGDTAMYLCATSSGTGLLSGANVLTFGAGSRLTVL.